This TCR beta chain was identified during a study of control samples from healthy donors and cancer patients. TCRdb keeps only in-frame clones here, not all; method: immunoSEQ multiplex PCR. The sample has about 170,000 clones; 85% to 90% are singletons. The CDR3 has 14 residues. CDR1 SGHVS and CDR2 FQNEAQ come from the germline V gene. V dropped 7 bases and J dropped 1 base, with 14 bases sitting between them. The sequence derives from a man aged 25-45 years in good health. Sequenced: blood. The chain is built from TRBV7-8 and TRBJ2-7, with D perhaps matching TRBD1 (5 bases). The DNA for the CDR3 is TGTGCCAGCACCCTAGGTAGGGGTTCCTACGAGCAGTACTTC. It specifies CASTLGRGSYEQYF.